This T cell receptor (beta chain) is drawn from a study of blood T cells in healthy people across ages. Worth noting for this clonotype: Its cognate antigen is unknown.

For the second PCR, which ran for about 6 to 11 cycles, a sample-barcoded 5' primer and a J-beta primer mix were used. MiXCR, applied by TCRdb to the 5' RACE reads, yields one record per CDR3 protein. The table records roughly 1.4 million distinct CDR3 sequences, approximately 59% of them present only once. Germline CDR1 reads SGHDT; CDR2 reads YYEEEE. The CDR3 has 21 residues. The junction had 30 bases not matched to a gene; V was cut back by 6 bases and J by 9 bases. Study-level findings and limits: Reliance upon unsorted PBMCs precluded definitive naive versus antigen-experienced comparison. Per-million-T-cell TCR beta diversity fell roughly linearly with age.

This TCR was recovered from a man between 18 and 35 years old in good health. The sequencing sample was made of blood. The chain has TRBV5-6 and TRBJ2-1, with 10 bases that match TRBD1. The DNA for the CDR3 is TGTGCCAGCATTGACAGGGGGCGAAAGGTAGGGCGGGGGGCCTGGCACGTTGAGCAGTTCTTC. Translated, it gives CASIDRGRKVGRGAWHVEQFF.